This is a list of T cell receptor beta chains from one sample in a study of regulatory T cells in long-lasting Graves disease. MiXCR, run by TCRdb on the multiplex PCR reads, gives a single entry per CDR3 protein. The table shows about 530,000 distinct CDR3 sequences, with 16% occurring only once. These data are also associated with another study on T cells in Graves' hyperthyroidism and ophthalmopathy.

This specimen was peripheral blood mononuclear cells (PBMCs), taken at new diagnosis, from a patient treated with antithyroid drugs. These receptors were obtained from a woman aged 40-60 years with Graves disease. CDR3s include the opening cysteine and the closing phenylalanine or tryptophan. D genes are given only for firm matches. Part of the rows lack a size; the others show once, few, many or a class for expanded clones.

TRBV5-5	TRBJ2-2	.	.	TGTGCCAGCAGCAACCCGAGTACCACCGGGGAGCTGTTTTTT	CASSNPSTTGELFF
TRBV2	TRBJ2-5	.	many	TGTGCCAGCAAGACGGAGACCCAGTACTTC	CASKTETQYF
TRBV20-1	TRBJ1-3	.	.	TGCAGTGCTAGAGATTTGAAGGGTTCTGGAAACACCATATATTTT	CSARDLKGSGNTIYF
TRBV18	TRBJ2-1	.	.	TGTGCCAGCTCACCATTGGGGGGCCCTGAGCAGTTCTTC	CASSPLGGPEQFF
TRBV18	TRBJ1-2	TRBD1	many	TGTGCCAGCTCACTCTTCGGGACAGAAAACTATGGCTACACCTTC	CASSLFGTENYGYTF
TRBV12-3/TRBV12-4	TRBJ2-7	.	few	TGTGCCAGCAGTTACAACACTGGACGGGGTTACGAGCAGTACTTC	CASSYNTGRGYEQYF
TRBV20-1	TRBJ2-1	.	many	TGCAGTGCTAGACGCTCCCACAATGAGCAGTTCTTC	CSARRSHNEQFF
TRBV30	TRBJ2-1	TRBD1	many	TGTGCCTTTCGGGACAGCAGCTCCTACAATGAGCAGTTCTTC	CAFRDSSSYNEQFF
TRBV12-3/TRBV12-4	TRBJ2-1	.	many	TGTGCCAGCAGTCATAGCGTCTACAATGAGCAGTTCTTC	CASSHSVYNEQFF
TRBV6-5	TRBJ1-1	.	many	TGTGCCAGCAGTTACTCGACAGGAGCGAGCACTGAAGCTTTCTTT	CASSYSTGASTEAFF
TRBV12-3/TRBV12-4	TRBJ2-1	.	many	TGTGCCAGCAGCCCTGGACGGCGACGGGGGTCCAATGAGCAGTTCTTC	CASSPGRRRGSNEQFF
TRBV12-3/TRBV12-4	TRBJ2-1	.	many	TGTGCCAGCAGTCCTACAGGGCTTGAGCAGTTCTTC	CASSPTGLEQFF
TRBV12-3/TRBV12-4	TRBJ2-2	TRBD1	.	TGTGCCAGCAGGCAGGACAGGCCGGCCGGGGAGCTGTTTTTT	CASRQDRPAGELFF
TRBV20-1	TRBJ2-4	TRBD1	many	TGCAGTGCTAGAGGGACAGGGGGCAGCATTCAGTACTTC	CSARGTGGSIQYF
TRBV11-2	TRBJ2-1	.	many	TGTGCCAGCAGCTCCTTTCTAAGCTCCTACAATGAGCAGTTCTTC	CASSSFLSSYNEQFF
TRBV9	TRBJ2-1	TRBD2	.	TGTGCCAGCACCGCCACGGGACTAACTAATGAGCAGTTCTTC	CASTATGLTNEQFF
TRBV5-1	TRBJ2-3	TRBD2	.	TGCGCCAGCAGCCGGGGACTAGCGGGGATTCCAGATACGCAGTATTTT	CASSRGLAGIPDTQYF
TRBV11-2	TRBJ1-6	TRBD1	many	TGTGCCAGCAGCCCGCGGACAGGGGCAAATAATTCACCCCTCCACTTT	CASSPRTGANNSPLHF
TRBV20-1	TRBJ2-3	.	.	TGCAGTGCTAGAGCCGGGGTTAGCACAGATACGCAGTATTTT	CSARAGVSTDTQYF
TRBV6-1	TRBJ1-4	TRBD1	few	TGTGCCAGCAACGGACAGGGGATGGCTGAAAAACTGTTTTTT	CASNGQGMAEKLFF
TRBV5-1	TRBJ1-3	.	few	TGCGCCAGCTCCGGAGGGGCGAACTCTGGAAACACCATATATTTT	CASSGGANSGNTIYF
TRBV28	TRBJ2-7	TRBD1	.	TGTGCCAGCAGTTTATATCTGGACAGGACTTCCTACGAGCAGTACTTC	CASSLYLDRTSYEQYF
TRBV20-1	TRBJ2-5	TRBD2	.	TGCAGTGCCAGAGACCCTAGCGGGGGAGAGACCCAGTACTTC	CSARDPSGGETQYF
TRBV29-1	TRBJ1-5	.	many	TGCAGCGTTGAGGTACAGCCCAATCAGCCCCAGCATTTT	CSVEVQPNQPQHF
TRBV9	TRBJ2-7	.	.	TGTGCCAGCAGCACCAGCGTATCCACCTACGAGCAGTACTTC	CASSTSVSTYEQYF
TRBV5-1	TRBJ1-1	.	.	TGCGCCAGCAGCTTGGAGGGTATCTACACTGAAGCTTTCTTT	CASSLEGIYTEAFF
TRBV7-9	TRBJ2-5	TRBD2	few	TGTGCCAGCAAGACTAGCAGGGCTGAGACCCAGTACTTC	CASKTSRAETQYF
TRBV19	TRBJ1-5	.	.	TGTGCCAGTACCGATGGCGGGGGACAGCCCCAGCATTTT	CASTDGGGQPQHF